This TCR beta chain was recovered during a study of CD8+CD57+ T cells in acquired aplastic anemia (dated by TCRdb to 2016 to 2019). With regard to the full study: A mean of about 3.2 ug of DNA, ranging from roughly 0.2 to 30 ug, was extracted from sorted CD4+ and CD8+ cells. CD8+CD57+ expansion was defined as a frequency above the mean frequency observed in healthy subjects.

Points the paper makes about the study in general: Around 28 CD8+ CDR3 sequences were found to be shared between patients and controls, but these sequences appeared to be highly expressed in patients and within the immunodominant clones of the patients. Between patients and healthy controls, no significant difference in CD8+ Simpson's diversity was found (P=0.060).

The patients picked for sequencing were ones in whom flow cytometry had shown an expansion of CD8+CD57+ cells. Every patient had severe acquired aplastic anemia, diagnosed using the International Study of Aplastic Anemia and Agranulocytosis and Camitta criteria. No patient had received any therapy when blood was sampled. In the study, sorted CD4+ and CD8+ blood T cells from patients with severe aplastic anemia and from healthy subjects underwent deep sequencing of TCR repertoires. Patients were enrolled under clinicaltrials.gov protocols 00001620, 01623167, 00001397, 00071045, 00081523 and 00961064 in the USA. Ficoll-Paque density gradient centrifugation was used to isolate peripheral blood mononuclear cells. Before DNA was extracted, CD4+ and CD8+ T cells were sorted using either FACS or magnetic beads. Ends trimmed: V by 5 bases, J by 4 bases; bases unmatched to a gene: 8. The CDR3 runs 16 amino acids, cysteine and phenylalanine included. Only the CDR3 portion is preserved as DNA: 48 bases, with reading frame beginning at the first base. CDR1 and CDR2 (PRHDT, FYEKMQ) derive from the germline V gene (reference sequence).

TCR beta VDJ combination and CDR3 sequence profiling used genomic DNA as the template. TCR repertoire sequencing was run on an Illumina HiSeq 2000. The paper's processing steps were these. Repertoire assessment relied on Simpson's diversity index, CDR3 size and DJ length profiles, and TRBV/TRBJ rearrangement plots. The most abundant DNA sequence in the deep sequencing data was defined as the immunodominant clone. CDR3 amino acid sequences were screened for sharing across subjects and were compared with published repertoires and the VDJdb database. TCRdb's own reprocessing of the public reads used fastp at Q25 and MiXCR and kept productive beta chains. Every entry covers one CDR3 protein and lists the most common genes and DNA from its rows. In this record, the V and J calls reflect TCRdb's handling and not the investigators' own analysis. The sample records roughly 250,000 distinct CDR3 sequences, 47% of which are singletons. The ten largest account for about 7.8% of the sample.

This clonotype was seen at least ten times. Its antigen is still unknown. Base qualities are not recorded, but no much larger clone differs from it by a single base. This clonotype was sampled from a human donor with aplastic anemia. The chain joins TRBV13 to TRBJ2-6; 7 central bases correspond to TRBD1. Sequencing used sorted CD4+, CD8+, or CD8+CD57+ T cells (not recorded which) from PBMCs. CDR3 protein: CASSPLTGPGANVLTF. In nucleotide form, the sequence is TGTGCCAGCAGCCCCCTGACAGGGCCCGGGGCCAACGTCCTGACTTTC.